The 14 T cell receptor beta chains below were found in one sample sequenced in a study of technical replicates of blood from several donors (dated by TCRdb to about 2017). Library preparation used the immunoSEQ multiplex PCR assay. The immuneACCESS repertoire file appears here via TCRdb, limited to in-frame rearrangements. These files lack a portion of the clones; in checked studies, under half of the deficit traces to unresolved V genes, and the cause of the others is not known. The sample has around 86,000 clones on record, 96% of them singletons. Jointly, the top ten make up roughly 0.21% of the sample. The sequencing input was T cells isolated from PBMCs. These receptors were collected from a human donor in good health.

V and J are TRBV7-6 and TRBJ2-3; 8 bases line up with TRBD2. J lost 4 bases, V lost 2 bases, and 8 bases had no gene match. The CDR3 is made up of 16 amino acids. CDR1 and CDR2 (germline): SGHVS, FNYEAQ. This chain's CDR3 is CASSLSSGGRADTQYF. The CDR3 nucleotides are TGTGCCAGCAGCTTATCTTCGGGGGGGCGTGCAGATACGCAGTATTTT.

The V call is TRBV5-5, the J call TRBJ2-1, with D tentatively TRBD1 (5 bases). Germline values: CDR1 SGHKS, CDR2 YYEKEE (reference sequence). CDR3 length equals 12 residues. The ends were cut back, 4 bases at V and 7 bases at J, with 9 bases in the middle. The CDR3: CASSQGPNEQFF. The CDR3 bases are TGTGCCAGCAGCCAGGGCCCTAATGAGCAGTTCTTC.

The genes are TRBV28 and TRBJ2-7; TRBD2 agrees at 8 bases. Trimming at V came to 6 bases and at J to 2 bases, leaving 12 bases not matched to a gene. Germline assignment: CDR1 MDHEN and CDR2 SYDVKM. The CDR3 is made up of 16 amino acids. The CDR3 loop reads CASSQAGGALPYEQYF. Written as DNA, the CDR3 is TGTGCCAGCAGCCAGGCGGGGGGAGCCCTACCCTACGAGCAGTACTTC.

The chain recombines TRBV5-5 with TRBJ1-1; D not certain. The V and J ends lost 6 bases and 2 bases respectively, with 14 bases between them. The CDR3 loop spans 14 amino acids. The germline V gene has CDR1 SGHKS and CDR2 YYEKEE (reference sequence). As DNA, the CDR3 is TGTGCCAGCAATCCCTTGGCCGCAAACACTGAAGCTTTCTTT. Translated: CASNPLAANTEAFF.

V and J are TRBV6-5 and TRBJ2-1; D might be TRBD2 (6 bases). CDR1 and CDR2 from the germline V gene are MNHEY and SVGAGI. With 3 bases removed from V and 6 bases from J, the gap between germline ends came to 15 bases. The CDR3 runs 15 residues. In DNA, the CDR3 is TGTGCCAGCAGTTATCAGCCCAGTAGCGGCAATGAGCAGTTCTTC. The encoded protein is CASSYQPSSGNEQFF.

The V and J genes are TRBV11-3 and TRBJ2-1; TRBD2 is a possible D gene (5 bases). Germline V CDR1 and CDR2: SGHNT, YENEEA. With 5 bases removed from V and 3 bases from J, the gap between germline ends came to 14 bases. The CDR3 runs 15 residues. The CDR3 loop reads CASSPSGNRYNEQFF. For the CDR3, the DNA is TGTGCCAGCAGCCCCAGCGGAAACCGCTACAATGAGCAGTTCTTC.

The V call is TRBV5-4, the J call TRBJ2-2; 13 nucleotides align to TRBD2. The CDR3 sequence is 17 residues long. The trim removed 2 bases at V and 8 bases at J, leaving 9 bases unmatched. Germline CDR1 reads SGHNT; CDR2 reads YYREEE (reference sequence). CDR3 region: CASSFYGLAGVSGELFF. CDR3 DNA: TGTGCCAGCAGCTTCTACGGACTAGCGGGGGTTTCGGGGGAGCTGTTTTTT.

V is TRBV6-6 and J is TRBJ1-5, with D unresolved. The CDR3 contains 12 residues. The germline V gene has CDR1 MNHNY and CDR2 SVGAGI (reference sequence). The V end was cut by 11 bases, the J end by 6 bases, with 14 bases between. The CDR3 region has the DNA TGTGCCCACGGGAGGTTCGGTCAGCCCCAGCATTTT. It translates to CAHGRFGQPQHF.

The table lists this clone with a count of one. The chain couples TRBV6-1 to TRBJ1-2; 9 nucleotides agree with TRBD1. V lost 2 bases, J lost 3 bases, and 7 bases stayed unmatched. Germline V gives CDR1 MNHNS, CDR2 SASEGT. The CDR3 runs to 16 residues. This chain's CDR3 is CASSEIGTGSDYGYTF. The CDR3 nucleotides are TGTGCCAGCAGTGAAATAGGGACAGGGAGCGACTATGGCTACACCTTC.

This clone was detected once. V usage is TRBV18 and J usage is TRBJ2-4, with D perhaps matching TRBD2 (6 bases). The V end lost 7 bases, the J end lost 4 bases, and 20 bases lay between the germline ends. CDR3 length: 16 residues. The germline gives CDR1 KGHSH, CDR2 LQKENI. The CDR3 DNA sequence: TGTGCCAGCTGGACCACCGCCGGGAGAGGGAAAAACATTCAGTACTTC. Amino acids: CASWTTAGRGKNIQYF.

The gene calls are TRBV4-1 and TRBJ2-3; maybe TRBD2 (6 bases). V was clipped by 4 bases and J by 5 bases, with 7 bases between them. The germline V gene encodes CDR1 MGHRA and CDR2 YSYEKL. CDR3 size: 12 residues. The CDR3 loop is CASSLGGDTQYF. DNA of the CDR3: TGCGCCAGCAGCCTGGGGGGAGATACGCAGTATTTT.

The chain uses TRBV27 and TRBJ1-2; maybe TRBD1 (5 bases). The CDR3 extends over 13 amino acids. From germline, CDR1 is MNHEY and CDR2 SMNVEV (reference sequence). The V end was cut by 2 bases, the J end by 3 bases, with 7 bases between. The CDR3 loop reads CASSLAGHYGYTF. CDR3 nucleotide sequence: TGTGCCAGCAGTTTAGCAGGGCACTATGGCTACACCTTC.

J is TRBJ1-6 and V is TRBV9; TRBD1 is a possible D gene (6 bases). Per the germline V gene, CDR1 is SGDLS and CDR2 is YYNGEE. V lost 3 bases and J lost 7, with 20 bases in between. The CDR3 consists of 17 residues. The CDR3 region is CASSAKTRAGVNSPLHF. CDR3 DNA sequence: TGTGCCAGCAGCGCCAAGACAAGGGCAGGGGTCAATTCACCCCTCCACTTT.

This clone has a single count. The chain couples TRBV5-8 to TRBJ2-1; the match to TRBD2 covers 7 bases. The CDR3 is 16 residues long. Germline CDR1 SGHTS, CDR2 YDEGEE. The V gene end was trimmed by 3 bases and the J gene end by 4 bases; junction bases not matched to a gene: 10. The CDR3 protein is CASSSIRDYLYNEQFF. CDR3 DNA sequence: TGTGCCAGCAGCTCTATCCGGGACTACCTATACAATGAGCAGTTCTTC.